These 30 T cell receptor beta chains were all obtained from the same sample, sequenced in a study of blood T cell repertoires in COVID-19. Assay: immunoSEQ multiplex PCR; the TCRdb copy retains only in-frame clones and omits some. This sample has just under 350,000 clones, with around 91% found just once. The material sequenced was peripheral blood. These receptors were collected from a woman aged 18-29 years who had recovered from COVID-19.

The CDR3 DNA reads as TGTGCCAGCAGACACTACAGGGGGGTAGAGACCCAGTACTTC. Translated, it gives CASRHYRGVETQYF. J is TRBJ2-5 and V is TRBV7-2, with 8 bases that match TRBD1. CDR3 length equals 14 residues. Germline values: CDR1 SGHTA, CDR2 FQGNSA. The trim removed 6 bases at V and 4 bases at J, leaving 7 bases unmatched. Looking up the rest from reference TRBV7-2 and TRBJ2-5 gives the full variable domain: GAGVSQSPSNKVTEKGKDVELRCDPISGHTALYWYRQSLGQGLEFLIYFQGNSAPDKSGLPSDRFSAERTGGSVSTLTIQRTQQEDSAVYLCASRHYRGVETQYFGPGTRLLVL.

In its sample, this clone was seen once. The genes are TRBV10-3 and TRBJ2-7; 8 bases are a match to TRBD2. Germline CDR1 reads ENHRY; CDR2 reads SYGVKD. The length of the CDR3 is 14 residues. J lost 4 bases, V lost 2 bases, and 4 bases had no gene match. The CDR3 region is CAISEREGSYEQYV. In DNA, the CDR3 is TGTGCCATCAGTGAGCGGGAGGGGTCGTACGAGCAGTACGTC.

The V gene is TRBV10-3, the J gene TRBJ2-1; 9 bases align to TRBD1. With 8 bases clipped from V and 8 bases from J, the junction kept 10 bases outside the gene matches. The CDR3 is 14 residues long. CDR1 and CDR2 from the germline V gene are ENHRY and SYGVKD. In DNA, the CDR3 is TGTGCCATCTCAGCGGACAGGGGCATAGATGAGCAGTTCTTC. Translating gives CAISADRGIDEQFF.

The rearrangement uses TRBV4-1 and TRBJ2-1; 8 bases fit TRBD2. Germline trimming cut 2 bases from V and 6 bases from J; bases unmatched to any gene: 6. This CDR3 has 15 residues. Germline V gene lookup returns CDR1 MGHRA and CDR2 YSYEKL. CDR3 nucleotides: TGCGCCAGCAGCCAAAGTAGCGGGATTTCCAATGAGCAGTTCTTC. It specifies CASSQSSGISNEQFF.

The chain uses TRBV3-1 (or the pseudogene TRBV3-2) and TRBJ2-7, with TRBD1 matching 7 bases. The J segment lost 4 bases and the V segment lost 7 bases, leaving 10 bases of the junction unmatched. This CDR3 spans 14 amino acids. CDR1 and CDR2 from the germline V gene are LGHDT and YNNKEL (reference sequence). The CDR3 sequence is CASTLDRVRYEQYV. The CDR3, as DNA: TGTGCCAGCACCCTTGACAGGGTCCGTTACGAGCAGTACGTC.

This clone was seen only once. V usage is TRBV11-2 and J usage is TRBJ1-1, with 7 bases matching TRBD1. Germline V CDR1 and CDR2: SGHAT, FQNNGV. With 4 bases clipped from V and 1 base from J, the junction kept 9 bases outside the gene matches. The CDR3 spans 16 residues. CDR3 nucleotides: TGTGCCAGCAGCTCCCCGACAGGGCTGGGGAACACTGAAGCTTTCTTT. Amino acid sequence: CASSSPTGLGNTEAFF.

J is TRBJ1-2 and V is TRBV6-5; D is unresolved. V was trimmed by 2 bases and J by 8 bases, leaving 9 bases between them. Germline-derived CDR1 and CDR2 are MNHEY and SVGAGI. The CDR3 has 12 amino acids. This CDR3 reads CASSYRGGGYTF. Written as DNA, the CDR3 is TGTGCCAGCAGTTACAGAGGAGGCGGCTACACCTTC.

V is TRBV10-3 and J is TRBJ1-2; a weak D match, TRBD1 (6 bases). V was trimmed by 6 bases and J by 8 bases, leaving 16 bases between them. The germline V gene encodes CDR1 ENHRY and CDR2 SYGVKD. The CDR3 contains 13 residues. The CDR3 DNA follows: TGTGCCATCAGGCCCAGGGGAGTTCGGGGCTACACCTTC. Translating gives CAIRPRGVRGYTF.

This chain joins TRBV29-1 and TRBJ1-1; TRBD1 might be the D (5 bases). Per the germline V gene, CDR1 is SQVTM and CDR2 is ANQGSEA. The V end was cut by 7 bases, the J end by 5 bases, with 17 bases between. This CDR3 comprises 13 residues. In nucleotides, the CDR3 is TGCAGCGGAGGAATGGGGCAAGGGACTGAAGCTTTCTTT. Its translation: CSGGMGQGTEAFF.

This chain uses TRBV5-5 with TRBJ2-7; D might be TRBD1 (6 bases). V dropped 2 bases and J dropped 1 base, with 10 bases sitting between them. Per germline, CDR1 SGHKS and CDR2 YYEKEE (reference sequence). This CDR3 is built from 14 residues. DNA for the CDR3: TGTGCCAGCAGCTTAGGGGGTTTGTCCTACGAGCAGTACGTC. Encoded protein: CASSLGGLSYEQYV.

The table lists this clone with a count of one. The V and J genes are TRBV27 and TRBJ2-7, with 8 positions matching TRBD1. Per the germline V gene, CDR1 is MNHEY and CDR2 is SMNVEV (reference sequence). V was clipped by 3 bases and J by 4 bases; unmatched bases: 14. CDR3 length equals 17 residues. CDR3 nucleotide sequence: TGTGCCAGCAGTTTGATTGGTTGGACAGGGCGCTTTTACGAGCAGTACGTC. This codes for CASSLIGWTGRFYEQYV.

The genes are TRBV7-2 and TRBJ2-5; D is ambiguous. The CDR3 has 14 amino acids. V shed 5 bases and J shed 1 base, with 11 bases lying between them. Germline CDR1 reads SGHTA; CDR2 reads FQGNSA. CDR3: CASSPLRFQETQYF. CDR3 nucleotide sequence: TGTGCCAGCAGCCCCTTGAGGTTCCAAGAGACCCAGTACTTC.

The chain joins TRBV14 to TRBJ2-7; a weak D match, TRBD2 (5 bases). Germline V gene lookup returns CDR1 SGHDN and CDR2 FVKESK. V lost 2 bases and J lost 6, with 23 bases in between. This CDR3 has 17 residues. CDR3 sequence: CASSQLGLTTSSTEQYV. The DNA for the CDR3 is TGTGCCAGCAGCCAACTCGGACTCACCACCTCATCTACCGAGCAGTACGTC.

In this sample, this clone turned up once. The V call is TRBV7-2, the J call TRBJ2-1; the D gene is possibly TRBD1 (5 bases). The CDR3 is 18 residues long. V was clipped by 5 bases and J by 3 bases, with 23 bases between them. Germline loops: CDR1 SGHTA, CDR2 FQGNSA. The CDR3 here is CASSPGIAGIRIYNEQFF. In DNA, the CDR3 is TGTGCCAGCAGCCCAGGGATAGCCGGAATAAGAATCTACAATGAGCAGTTCTTC.

The genes are TRBV9 and TRBJ2-3; no clear D. Germline lookup yields CDR1 SGDLS and CDR2 YYNGEE. The CDR3 contains 14 residues. V lost 4 bases to trimming and J lost 0 bases, with 9 bases between them. The CDR3 coding sequence is TGTGCCAGCAGCTCCTCGACTAGCACAGATACGCAGTATTTT. This sequence encodes CASSSSTSTDTQYF.

V usage is TRBV7-2 and J usage is TRBJ2-5, with 8 bases lining up with TRBD1. V lost 2 bases to trimming and J lost 2 bases; unmatched junction nucleotides: 4. From germline, CDR1 is SGHTA and CDR2 FQGNSA. The CDR3 is made up of 15 amino acids. CDR3 sequence reads: CASSLTGTGQETQYF. The CDR3, as DNA: TGTGCCAGCAGCTTAACCGGGACAGGACAAGAGACCCAGTACTTC.

This chain links TRBV10-3 with TRBJ1-1; D remains unclear. V shed 5 bases and J shed 3 bases, with 22 bases lying between them. Germline V lookup: CDR1 ENHRY, CDR2 SYGVKD. The CDR3 sequence is 17 residues long. CDR3 in DNA: TGTGCCATCAGTACAAGCGGCAGCTCCAATGGGGACACTGAAGCTTTCTTT. This translates into CAISTSGSSNGDTEAFF.

V usage is TRBV6-5 and J usage is TRBJ2-1; 7 bases match TRBD1. The CDR3 sequence is 15 residues long. Looked up from germline, CDR1 is MNHEY and CDR2 is SVGAGI. V shed 5 bases, J shed 2 bases, and the junction held 6 bases outside the gene matches. The DNA of the CDR3 is TGTGCCAGCAGTCGCTACAGGGGACCCTACAATGAGCAGTTCTTC. It encodes CASSRYRGPYNEQFF.

The chain carries TRBV11-3 and TRBJ2-2; D remains ambiguous. V was cut by 3 bases and J by 0 bases, with 8 bases left in between. The CDR3 runs to 15 residues. Germline V CDR1 and CDR2: SGHNT, YENEEA. In DNA form, the CDR3 reads TGTGCCAGCAGCTTCCGCGGCGCGAACACCGGGGAGCTGTTTTTT. Its translation: CASSFRGANTGELFF. The full variable domain, in which reference TRBV11-3 and TRBJ2-2 provide the parts outside the CDR3, is EAGVVQSPRYKIIEKKQPVAFWCNPISGHNTLYWYLQNLGQGPELLIRYENEEAVDDSQLPKDRFSAERLKGVDSTLKIQPAELGDSAVYLCASSFRGANTGELFFGEGSRLTVL.

The chain recombines TRBV7-9 with TRBJ2-3; a possible D gene is TRBD2 (6 bases). The germline V gene encodes CDR1 SEHNR and CDR2 FQNEAQ (reference sequence). The CDR3 is made up of 16 amino acids. Trimming took off 2 bases at V and 3 bases at J, with 15 bases between the two ends. The CDR3 protein is CASSLSPRGSTDTQYF. The CDR3 DNA reads as TGTGCCAGCAGCTTAAGTCCGCGGGGATCTACAGATACGCAGTATTTT. The whole variable domain, filled in from reference TRBV7-9 and TRBJ2-3, reads DTGVSQNPRHKITKRGQNVTFRCDPISEHNRLYWYRQTLGQGPEFLTYFQNEAQLEKSRLLSDRFSAERPKGSFSTLEIQRTEQGDSAMYLCASSLSPRGSTDTQYFGPGTRLTVL.

This clone occurred once. The rearrangement links TRBV24-1 to TRBJ2-1; TRBD2 matches at 14 bases. Germline-derived CDR1 and CDR2 are KGHDR and SFDVKD. The trim removed 4 bases at V and 10 bases at J, leaving 8 bases unmatched. CDR3 size: 16 residues. CDR3 nucleotide sequence: TGTGCCACCAGTGACCAGACTAGCGGGAGGGGGCGGGAGCAGTTCTTC. Its protein is CATSDQTSGRGREQFF.

This clone was seen just once. The CDR3 spells CASSAVGQGANNEQFF. The CDR3 DNA reads as TGCGCCAGCAGTGCGGTCGGACAGGGGGCGAACAATGAGCAGTTCTTC. The V call is TRBV10-1, the J call TRBJ2-1; the match to TRBD1 covers 11 bases. Germline assignment: CDR1 WNHNN and CDR2 SYGVQD (reference sequence). CDR3 size: 16 residues. V trimming: 4 bases; J trimming: 5 bases; junction bases outside the gene matches: 7.

The V gene is TRBV6-2 or TRBV6-3, the J gene TRBJ2-6; 7 nucleotides agree with TRBD2. The germline CDR1 and CDR2 sequences are MNHEY and SVGEGT. CDR3 length: 18 residues. After removal of 2 bases from V and 0 bases from J, the junction contained 7 bases not matched to a gene. The CDR3 coding sequence is TGTGCCAGCAGTTACCTAGCGGAGGAGGTCTCTGGGGCCAACGTCCTGACTTTC. This gives the protein CASSYLAEEVSGANVLTF.

V is TRBV3-1 (or the pseudogene TRBV3-2) and J is TRBJ2-2; D unresolved. Deletions cut 2 bases from V and 2 bases from J, with 12 bases between. The CDR3 runs 16 residues. Germline V lookup: CDR1 LGHDT, CDR2 YNNKEL (reference sequence). This CDR3 reads CASSQHLTSNTGELFF. In nucleotides, the CDR3 is TGTGCCAGCAGCCAACACTTGACAAGTAACACCGGGGAGCTGTTTTTT.

This chain links TRBV10-2 with TRBJ2-1, with TRBD2 matching 9 bases. CDR3 size: 18 residues. Germline V gene sequence: CDR1 WSHSY, CDR2 SAAADI. Unmatched junction bases numbered 8, after V lost 0 bases and J lost 2 bases. The CDR3 bases are TGCGCCAGCAGTGAGTCGTGGGCGGGAGGGAAGACCTACAATGAGCAGTTCTTC. Its protein is CASSESWAGGKTYNEQFF.

The J gene is TRBJ1-4, the V gene TRBV4-3; 7 bases are shared with TRBD1. In germline, CDR1 is LGHNA, CDR2 YSLEER. V lost 1 base and J lost 7; bases outside the gene matches: 6. CDR3 size: 15 residues. The CDR3 DNA reads TGCGCCAGCAGCCAAGTTGAGGCAGGGGGTGAAAAACTGTTTTTT. Translating gives CASSQVEAGGEKLFF.

This chain connects TRBV5-6 to TRBJ2-7, with a weak D call TRBD1 (7 bases). V was trimmed by 5 bases and J by 0 bases, leaving 12 bases between them. Germline V gene sequence: CDR1 SGHDT, CDR2 YYEEEE. CDR3 size: 14 residues. CDR3 sequence (DNA): TGTGCCAGCAGTGAGCAGGGGGGCTCCTACGAGCAGTACGTC. As protein: CASSEQGGSYEQYV.

The chain joins TRBV5-1 to TRBJ2-1; 7 bases are a match to TRBD1. This CDR3 has 14 residues. Germline CDR1 is SGHRS and CDR2 is YFSETQ. V shed 4 bases and J 5 bases; nucleotides not matched to a gene: 6. The CDR3 nucleotides are TGCGCCAGCAGCCGGGACAGATACAACAATGAGCAGTTCTTC. Its protein is CASSRDRYNNEQFF.

V and J are TRBV27 and TRBJ1-1, with D perhaps matching TRBD1 (5 bases). The CDR3 has 14 amino acids. Trimming took off 4 bases at V and 3 bases at J, with 12 bases between the two ends. The germline V gene has CDR1 MNHEY and CDR2 SMNVEV (reference sequence). The CDR3 DNA sequence: TGTGCCAGCAGTTGGGGCGGGGTTTACACTGAAGCTTTCTTT. Its protein is CASSWGGVYTEAFF.

The chain joins TRBV21-1 to TRBJ2-7; no check of the table's D call, TRBD2, against the DNA was made. TRBV21-1 is assigned pseudogene status. The CDR3 loop spans 16 amino acids. CDR3 residues: CASSKDVAEPIYEQYV. CDR3 nucleotides: TGTGCCAGCAGCAAAGATGTAGCAGAACCTATCTACGAGCAGTACGTC.